This passage covers 32 T cell receptor beta chains from one sample sequenced in a study of vaccination and CD4 T cells after COVID-19. Treatment indicated: roughly 10-day PBMC culture with coronavirus spike peptide pools or control peptides (ViraFEST assay). No antigens are known for them. Cultured CD4+ T cells had their DNA profiled by the Oncomine TCR Beta short-read assay. Each CDR3 protein is one row after TCRdb ran MiXCR on the PCR reads. The sample records 10,000 to 11,000 distinct CDR3 sequences, 55% to 75% being singletons. The sample comprised CD4+ T cells from blood, cultured in vitro. All receptors come from a human donor who had recovered from COVID-19.

The CDR3 bases are TGTGCCAGCAGAGCCCGACAGCCTAACTATGGCTACACCTTC. It specifies CASRARQPNYGYTF. V is TRBV6-1 and J is TRBJ1-2; weak D call: TRBD1 (5 bases). CDR1 and CDR2 from the germline V gene are MNHNS and SASEGT. The V end was cut by 6 bases, the J end by 0 bases, with 11 bases between. The CDR3 covers 14 residues.

The rearrangement joins TRBV4-2 to TRBJ2-5; TRBD2 matches at 13 bases. CDR3 size: 16 residues. The V and J ends lost 4 bases and 5 bases, in that order; junction bases with no gene match: 7. CDR1 and CDR2 (germline): LGHNA, YNFKEQ. CDR3 sequence (DNA): TGTGCCAGCAGCCCCGGACTAGCGGGAGTCACTGAGACCCAGTACTTC. Translated, it gives CASSPGLAGVTETQYF.

In this sample, this clonotype turned up a few times. The J gene is TRBJ1-4, the V gene TRBV9; D is ambiguous. Germline V gene data show CDR1 as SGDLS and CDR2 as YYNGEE. The CDR3 is made up of 16 amino acids. The germline V and J ends were trimmed by 2 bases and 0 bases, with 11 bases remaining between them. Here the CDR3 reads CASSVGLSATNEKLFF. The CDR3 bases are TGTGCCAGCAGCGTTGGGTTGAGCGCAACTAATGAAAAACTGTTTTTT. Full variable domain (missing parts from reference TRBV9 and TRBJ1-4): DSGVTQTPKHLITATGQRVTLRCSPRSGDLSVYWYQQSLDQGLQFLIQYYNGEERAKGNILERFSAQQFPDLHSELNLSSLELGDSALYFCASSVGLSATNEKLFFGSGTQLSVL.

The chain links TRBV18 to TRBJ2-7; 9 bases are shared with TRBD1. V shed 3 bases, J shed 7 bases, and the junction held 10 bases outside the gene matches. There are 15 residues in the CDR3. Germline V gene sequence: CDR1 KGHSH, CDR2 LQKENI. The CDR3 spells CASSPARTGAREQYF. CDR3 coding DNA: TGTGCCAGCTCACCCGCACGGACAGGGGCACGGGAGCAGTACTTC. The full variable domain, rest sourced from reference TRBV18 and TRBJ2-7, is NAGVMQNPRHLVRRRGQEARLRCSPMKGHSHVYWYRQLPEEGLKFMVYLQKENIIDESGMPKERFSAEFPKEGPSILRIQQVVRGDSAAYFCASSPARTGAREQYFGPGTRLTVT.

The chain employs TRBV6-2 or TRBV6-3 and TRBJ2-6; 7 bases are shared with TRBD1. J was trimmed by 4 bases and V by 10 bases; bases with no gene match: 13. Germline loops: CDR1 MNHEY, CDR2 SVGEGT. The CDR3 extends over 16 amino acids. CDR3 DNA: TGTGCCATCAAACAGGGGCTCGAAGTAGGGGCCAACGTCCTGACTTTC. Residues: CAIKQGLEVGANVLTF.

J is TRBJ1-2 and V is TRBV2, with no clear D. The length of the CDR3 is 14 residues. Deletions cut 3 bases from V and 1 base from J, with 9 bases between. Germline CDR1 and CDR2: SNHLY and FYNNEI. The DNA of the CDR3 is TGTGCCAGCAGTGAGTCCAGGTATAACTATGGCTACACCTTC. This encodes CASSESRYNYGYTF.

The gene calls are TRBV6-5 and TRBJ1-4, with a weak D call TRBD1 (5 bases). This CDR3 has 15 residues. From germline, CDR1 is MNHEY and CDR2 SVGAGI. The germline V and J ends were trimmed by 0 bases and 8 bases, with 13 bases remaining between them. The CDR3 sequence: CASSYSTGGGEKLFF. In nucleotides, the CDR3 is TGTGCCAGCAGTTACTCGACCGGCGGGGGGGAAAAACTGTTTTTT.

This sequence joins TRBV6-1 and TRBJ2-7; 9 nucleotides match TRBD2. Germline CDR1 reads MNHNS; CDR2 reads SASEGT. The CDR3 spans 19 residues. With V trimmed by 8 bases and J by 0 bases, 20 bases remained unmatched. CDR3 in DNA: TGTGCCAGCGCCCACTCTAAGGTTACTAGCGGGTCCTACTCCTACGAGCAGTACTTC. It codes for CASAHSKVTSGSYSYEQYF.

The chain couples TRBV7-9 to TRBJ2-7; D possibly corresponds to TRBD1 (5 bases). This CDR3 is built from 14 residues. Germline V lookup: CDR1 SEHNR, CDR2 FQNEAQ (reference sequence). V was clipped by 3 bases and J by 3 bases, with 12 bases between them. CDR3 amino acids: CASSFVGVYYEQYF. The DNA of the CDR3 is TGTGCCAGCAGCTTTGTAGGGGTTTACTACGAGCAGTACTTC.

This clonotype has only a few counts. The chain couples TRBV6-2 or TRBV6-3 to TRBJ1-1; no definite D call. CDR1 and CDR2 from the germline V gene are MNHEY and SVGEGT. Trimming took 6 bases from V and 4 from J, leaving 9 bases between them. The CDR3 has 12 residues. CDR3 DNA: TGTGCCAGCAGCTCAGTTGGCACTGAAGCTTTCTTT. It encodes CASSSVGTEAFF.

The rearrangement joins TRBV5-4 to TRBJ2-3; D is unclear. Trimming took 6 bases from V and 3 from J, leaving 5 bases between them. Germline lookup yields CDR1 SGHNT and CDR2 YYREEE (reference sequence). This CDR3 is built from 11 residues. This CDR3 is CASTGTDTQYF. The CDR3 nucleotides read TGTGCCAGCACCGGGACAGATACGCAGTATTTT.

The rearrangement links TRBV10-3 to TRBJ1-6, with D unclear. Trimming cost V 6 bases and J 8 bases, with 17 bases left between them. CDR3 length equals 15 residues. CDR1 and CDR2 from the germline V gene are ENHRY and SYGVKD. DNA of the CDR3: TGTGCCATCAGCCCTGAGCGGGCAGATTATTCACCCCTCCACTTT. Its translation: CAISPERADYSPLHF.

V is TRBV11-3 and J is TRBJ2-7, with D possibly TRBD1 on 6 matching bases. With 1 base removed from V and 4 bases from J, the gap between germline ends came to 14 bases. The CDR3 sequence is 15 residues long. The V gene's germline CDR1 is SGHNT and CDR2 YENEEA. CDR3 nucleotide sequence: TGTGCCAGCAGCTTAGGTCCAGGGGTTCAATACGAGCAGTACTTC. Protein product: CASSLGPGVQYEQYF.

In DNA, the CDR3 is TGCAGTGCTAAGGGTGCGGGACAGCAAGGCAACGAGCAGTACTTC. This encodes CSAKGAGQQGNEQYF. The V gene is TRBV20-1, the J gene TRBJ2-7; tentatively, D is TRBD1 (7 bases). CDR3 size: 15 residues. Between the trimmed V and J ends, which lost 4 bases and 5 bases, there was a span of 21 bases. Per germline, CDR1 DFQATT and CDR2 SNEGSKA (reference sequence).

The V gene is TRBV20-1, the J gene TRBJ1-2; tentatively, D is TRBD1 (6 bases). Per germline, CDR1 DFQATT and CDR2 SNEGSKA (reference sequence). V lost 8 bases and J lost 8, with 18 bases in between. This CDR3 is built from 12 residues. In DNA form, the CDR3 reads TGCAGTTCTCCGCAGGGGAGAGGGGGCTACACCTTC. Translating it yields CSSPQGRGGYTF.

This chain connects TRBV20-1 to TRBJ2-7, with D possibly being TRBD1 (6 bases). This CDR3 spans 15 amino acids. Germline CDR1 DFQATT, CDR2 SNEGSKA (reference sequence). Between the trimmed V and J ends, which lost 0 bases and 4 bases, there was a span of 16 bases. CDR3 nucleotides: TGCAGTGCTAGAGATCGAGGGGGTCGGTTGTACGAGCAGTACTTC. Its protein product is CSARDRGGRLYEQYF.

This chain joins TRBV30 and TRBJ2-7, with D tentatively TRBD1 or TRBD2 (5 bases each). The V gene's germline CDR1 is GTSNPN and CDR2 SVGIG (reference sequence). V was trimmed by 5 bases and J by 5 bases, leaving 16 bases between them. CDR3 length equals 13 residues. The CDR3 loop is CAWGGRGDHEQYF. The CDR3 DNA sequence: TGTGCCTGGGGAGGAAGGGGTGATCACGAGCAGTACTTC.

This clonotype has more than one count but fewer than ten. A read error may produce the germline difference seen at one junction end. The chain links TRBV7-8 to TRBJ2-3, with D perhaps TRBD2 (5 bases). The CDR3 has 15 amino acids. Looked up from germline, CDR1 is SGHVS and CDR2 is FQNEAQ. The CDR3 DNA reads as TGTGCCAGCAGCTTAGCGATGGCTAGCATAGATACGCAGTATTTT. The encoded protein is CASSLAMASIDTQYF.

This clonotype appeared a few times. This chain connects TRBV27 to TRBJ1-5; a weak D match, TRBD1 (5 bases). This CDR3 has 14 residues. V was clipped by 0 bases and J by 6 bases, with 9 bases between them. Germline CDR1 reads MNHEY; CDR2 reads SMNVEV (reference sequence). CDR3 nucleotide sequence: TGTGCCAGCAGTTTATCATCCAGGGCTCAGCCCCAGCATTTT. This gives the protein CASSLSSRAQPQHF.

The chain carries TRBV7-2 and TRBJ1-5, with D maybe TRBD1 (5 bases). The length of the CDR3 is 14 residues. V lost 1 base and J lost 7, with 11 bases in between. The V gene's germline CDR1 is SGHTA and CDR2 FQGNSA. The CDR3 DNA sequence: TGTGCCAGCAGCTTAGTTGGGGGATGGCAGCCCCAGCATTTT. It codes for CASSLVGGWQPQHF.

The rearrangement uses TRBV5-3 and TRBJ1-6, with D possibly TRBD1 on 5 matching bases. TRBV5-3 is treated as an ORF (open reading frame) with a function not yet certain. Trimming removed 8 bases at V and 4 bases at J, with 13 bases between. The CDR3 length is 14 residues. Written as DNA, the CDR3 is TGTGCCAGCAGCGTCGGGGCATATAATTCACCCCTCCACTTT. Protein sequence: CASSVGAYNSPLHF.

The chain joins TRBV12-5 to TRBJ2-5, with 8 positions matching TRBD2. From germline, CDR1 is LGHNT and CDR2 FRNRAP. V shed 2 bases, J shed 3 bases, and the junction held 5 bases outside the gene matches. CDR3 length: 15 residues. The CDR3 sequence is CASGLPTGGKETQYF. CDR3 in DNA: TGTGCTAGTGGTTTGCCGACGGGGGGGAAAGAGACCCAGTACTTC.

This rearrangement joins TRBV18 to TRBJ1-1; 10 bases are shared with TRBD1. Germline values: CDR1 KGHSH, CDR2 LQKENI. Germline trimming cut 5 bases from V and 2 bases from J; bases unmatched to any gene: 8. CDR3 size: 16 residues. CDR3 sequence reads: CASSGSDRGLNTEAFF. In nucleotides, the CDR3 is TGTGCCAGCTCAGGTTCTGACAGGGGGCTAAACACTGAAGCTTTCTTT.

The CDR3 nucleotides are TGTGCCAGCAGCCCCCCGGGACACCAAGTGGAAAAACTGTTTTTT. This encodes CASSPPGHQVEKLFF. This sequence joins TRBV6-2 or TRBV6-3 and TRBJ1-4; D possibly corresponds to TRBD1 (6 bases). This CDR3 has 15 amino acids. V lost 6 bases to trimming and J lost 8 bases, with 19 bases between them. The V gene's germline CDR1 is MNHEY and CDR2 SVGEGT.

The chain combines TRBV7-3 with TRBJ2-1, with 7 nucleotides matching TRBD1. J gave up 0 bases and V 4 bases, and 6 bases lay outside the gene matches. This CDR3 spans 16 amino acids. Germline CDR1 SGHTA, CDR2 FQGTGA. As DNA, the CDR3 is TGTGCCAGCAGCTCACAGGGGCCCGGCTCCTACAATGAGCAGTTCTTC. Translated: CASSSQGPGSYNEQFF.

The J gene is TRBJ1-6, the V gene TRBV5-1; D remains ambiguous. The CDR3 contains 14 residues. Trimming removed 0 bases from V and 6 bases from J, with 7 bases in between. The germline V gene encodes CDR1 SGHRS and CDR2 YFSETQ. CDR3 in DNA: TGCGCCAGCAGCTTGGGCAGAACTAATTCACCCCTCCACTTT. It is translated as CASSLGRTNSPLHF. The full variable domain, with the rest looked up from reference TRBV5-1 and TRBJ1-6, is KAGVTQTPRYLIKTRGQQVTLSCSPISGHRSVSWYQQTPGQGLQFLFEYFSETQRNKGNFPGRFSGRQFSNSRSEMNVSTLELGDSALYLCASSLGRTNSPLHFGNGTRLTVT.

There are a few counts of this clonotype. The chain combines TRBV7-6 with TRBJ2-1, with 9 bases lining up with TRBD2. V was clipped by 4 bases and J by 9 bases; unmatched bases: 13. This CDR3 is 16 amino acids long. Germline CDR1 reads SGHVS; CDR2 reads FNYEAQ. The CDR3: CASSSSSSGIGGEQFF. CDR3 in DNA: TGTGCCAGCAGCTCCTCATCTAGCGGGATAGGAGGTGAGCAGTTCTTC.

This chain uses TRBV30 with TRBJ1-6, with 9 bases identical to TRBD1. CDR3 length equals 15 residues. V shed 5 bases and J 0 bases; nucleotides not matched to a gene: 2. Germline values: CDR1 GTSNPN, CDR2 SVGIG (reference sequence). For the CDR3, the DNA is TGTGCCTGGGGACAGGGGAGCTCCTATAATTCACCCCTCCACTTT. It codes for CAWGQGSSYNSPLHF.

The table lists this clonotype with a few counts. This rearrangement joins TRBV6-2 or TRBV6-3 to TRBJ2-1; TRBD2 matches at 7 bases. Germline CDR1 is MNHEY and CDR2 is SVGEGT. The V gene end was trimmed by 6 bases and the J gene end by 1 base; junction bases not matched to a gene: 6. CDR3 length equals 15 residues. Here the CDR3 DNA reads TGTGCCAGCAGCCCACTAGCGAGATCCTACAATGAGCAGTTCTTC. Amino acid sequence: CASSPLARSYNEQFF.

In its sample, this clonotype was seen a few times. The DNA for the CDR3 is TGCAGTGCTACCACCCGACAGATGAACACTGAAGCTTTCTTT. Its protein is CSATTRQMNTEAFF. This chain connects TRBV20-1 to TRBJ1-1; D may be TRBD1 (5 bases). V lost 4 bases to trimming and J lost 0 bases, with 12 bases between them. There are 14 residues in the CDR3. Germline lookup yields CDR1 DFQATT and CDR2 SNEGSKA (reference sequence).

The V and J genes are TRBV20-1 and TRBJ1-1; D ambiguous. Germline values: CDR1 DFQATT, CDR2 SNEGSKA (reference sequence). This CDR3 is 12 amino acids long. CDR3 in amino acids: CSVSGMRTEAFF. For the CDR3, the DNA is TGCAGCGTTTCGGGGATGCGGACTGAAGCTTTCTTT.

The chain recombines TRBV5-1 with TRBJ1-2, with a weak D call TRBD1 (6 bases). The CDR3 runs 14 residues. Germline values: CDR1 SGHRS, CDR2 YFSETQ. Between the trimmed V and J ends, which lost 3 bases and 4 bases, there was a span of 13 bases. The CDR3 DNA follows: TGCGCCAGCAGCTGGCAACAGGGACCCTATGGCTACACCTTC. Translated, it gives CASSWQQGPYGYTF.